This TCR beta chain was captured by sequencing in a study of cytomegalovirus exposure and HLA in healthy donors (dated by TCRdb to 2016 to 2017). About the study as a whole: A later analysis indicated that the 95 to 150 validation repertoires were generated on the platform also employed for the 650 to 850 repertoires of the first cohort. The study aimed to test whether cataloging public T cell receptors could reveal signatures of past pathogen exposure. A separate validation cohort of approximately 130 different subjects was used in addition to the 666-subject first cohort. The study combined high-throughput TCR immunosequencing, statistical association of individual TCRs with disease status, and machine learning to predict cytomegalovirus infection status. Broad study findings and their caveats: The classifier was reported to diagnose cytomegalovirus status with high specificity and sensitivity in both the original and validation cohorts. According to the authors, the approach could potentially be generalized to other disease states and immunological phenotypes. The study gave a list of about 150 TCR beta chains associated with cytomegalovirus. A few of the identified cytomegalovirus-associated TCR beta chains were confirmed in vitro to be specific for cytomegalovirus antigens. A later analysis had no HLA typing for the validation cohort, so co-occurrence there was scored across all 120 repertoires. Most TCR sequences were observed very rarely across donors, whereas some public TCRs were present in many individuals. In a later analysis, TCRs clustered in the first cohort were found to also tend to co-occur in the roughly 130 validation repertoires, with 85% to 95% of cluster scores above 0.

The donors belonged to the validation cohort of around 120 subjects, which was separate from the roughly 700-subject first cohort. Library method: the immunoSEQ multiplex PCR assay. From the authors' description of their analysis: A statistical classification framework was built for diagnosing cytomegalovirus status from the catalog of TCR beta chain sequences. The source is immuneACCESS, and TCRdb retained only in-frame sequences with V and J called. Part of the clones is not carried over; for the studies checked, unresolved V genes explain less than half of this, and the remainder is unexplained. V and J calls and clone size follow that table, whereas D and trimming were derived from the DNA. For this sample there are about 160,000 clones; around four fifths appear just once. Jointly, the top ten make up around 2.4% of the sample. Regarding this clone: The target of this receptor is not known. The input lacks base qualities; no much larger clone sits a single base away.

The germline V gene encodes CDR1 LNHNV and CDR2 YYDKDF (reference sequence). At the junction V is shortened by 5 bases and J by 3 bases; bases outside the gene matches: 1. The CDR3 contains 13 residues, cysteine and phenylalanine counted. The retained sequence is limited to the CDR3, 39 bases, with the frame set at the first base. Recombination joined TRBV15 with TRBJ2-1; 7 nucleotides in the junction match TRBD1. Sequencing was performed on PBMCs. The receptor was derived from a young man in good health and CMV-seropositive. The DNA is TGTGCCACCAGCGGGGACAGCTACAATGAGCAGTTCTTC. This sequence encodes CATSGDSYNEQFF.